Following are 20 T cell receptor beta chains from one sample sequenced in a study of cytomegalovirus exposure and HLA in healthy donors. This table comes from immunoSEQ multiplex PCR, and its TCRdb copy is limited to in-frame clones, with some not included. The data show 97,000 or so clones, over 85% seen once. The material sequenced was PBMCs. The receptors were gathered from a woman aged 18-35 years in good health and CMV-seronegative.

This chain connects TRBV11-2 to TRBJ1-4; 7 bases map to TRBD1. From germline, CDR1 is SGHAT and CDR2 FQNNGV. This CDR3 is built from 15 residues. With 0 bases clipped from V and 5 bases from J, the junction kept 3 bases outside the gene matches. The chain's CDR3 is CASSLEGRGNEKLFF. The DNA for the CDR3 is TGTGCCAGCAGCTTAGAAGGCAGGGGGAATGAAAAACTGTTTTTT.

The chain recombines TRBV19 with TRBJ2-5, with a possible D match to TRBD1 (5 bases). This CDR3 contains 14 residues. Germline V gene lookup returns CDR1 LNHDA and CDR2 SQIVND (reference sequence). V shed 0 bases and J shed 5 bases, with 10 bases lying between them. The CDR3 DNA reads TGTGCCAGTAGTATAGATCCATGGGGCGAGACCCAGTACTTC. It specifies CASSIDPWGETQYF.

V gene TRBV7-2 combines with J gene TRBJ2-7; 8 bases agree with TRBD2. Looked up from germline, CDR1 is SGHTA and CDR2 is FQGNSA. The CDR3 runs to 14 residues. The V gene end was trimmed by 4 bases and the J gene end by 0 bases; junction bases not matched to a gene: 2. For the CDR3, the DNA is TGTGCCAGCAGCTCGAGCGGGAGCTCCTACGAGCAGTACTTC. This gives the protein CASSSSGSSYEQYF.

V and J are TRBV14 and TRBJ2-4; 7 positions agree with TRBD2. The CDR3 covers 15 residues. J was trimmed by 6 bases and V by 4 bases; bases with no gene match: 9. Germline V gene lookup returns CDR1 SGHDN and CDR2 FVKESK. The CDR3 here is CASSLDTGGGNIQYF. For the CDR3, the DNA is TGTGCCAGCAGCCTCGATACTGGCGGGGGAAACATTCAGTACTTC.

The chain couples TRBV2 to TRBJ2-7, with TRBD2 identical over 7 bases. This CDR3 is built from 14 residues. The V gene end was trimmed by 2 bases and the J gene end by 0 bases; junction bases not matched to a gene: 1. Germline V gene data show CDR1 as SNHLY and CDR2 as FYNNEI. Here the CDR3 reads CASSESGDSYEQYF. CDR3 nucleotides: TGTGCCAGCAGTGAAAGCGGGGACTCCTACGAGCAGTACTTC.

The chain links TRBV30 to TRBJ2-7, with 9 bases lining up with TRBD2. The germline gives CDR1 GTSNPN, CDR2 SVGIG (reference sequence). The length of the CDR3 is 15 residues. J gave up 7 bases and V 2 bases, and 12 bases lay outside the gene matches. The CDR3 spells CAWSRGLAGTGEQYF. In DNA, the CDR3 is TGTGCCTGGAGTAGAGGGCTAGCGGGAACAGGTGAGCAGTACTTC. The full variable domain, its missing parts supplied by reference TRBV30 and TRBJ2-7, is SQTIHQWPATLVQPVGSPLSLECTVEGTSNPNLYWYRQAAGRGLQLLFYSVGIGQISSEVPQNLSASRPQDRQFILSSKKLLLSDSGFYLCAWSRGLAGTGEQYFGPGTRLTVT.

CDR3 loop: CASSTQGDGANVLTF. The CDR3 nucleotides are TGTGCCAGTAGTACACAGGGCGATGGGGCCAACGTCCTGACTTTC. This sequence joins TRBV19 and TRBJ2-6, with TRBD1 as a possible D gene (6 bases). This CDR3 contains 15 residues. Trimming removed 4 bases from V and 3 bases from J, with 10 bases in between. The germline V gene has CDR1 LNHDA and CDR2 SQIVND (reference sequence).

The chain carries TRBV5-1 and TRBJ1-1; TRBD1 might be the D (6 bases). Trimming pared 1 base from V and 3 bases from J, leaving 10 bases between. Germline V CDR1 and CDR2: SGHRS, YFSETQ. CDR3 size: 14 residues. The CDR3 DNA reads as TGCGCCAGCAGCTTGCAGGGGTCGGACACTGAAGCTTTCTTT. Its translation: CASSLQGSDTEAFF.

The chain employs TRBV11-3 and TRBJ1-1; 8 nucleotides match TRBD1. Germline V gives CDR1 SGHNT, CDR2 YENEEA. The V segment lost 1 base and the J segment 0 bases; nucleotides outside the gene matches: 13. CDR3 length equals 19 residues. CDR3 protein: CASSLGPLTGGRMNTEAFF. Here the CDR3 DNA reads TGTGCCAGCAGCTTAGGACCCCTTACAGGGGGAAGGATGAACACTGAAGCTTTCTTT.

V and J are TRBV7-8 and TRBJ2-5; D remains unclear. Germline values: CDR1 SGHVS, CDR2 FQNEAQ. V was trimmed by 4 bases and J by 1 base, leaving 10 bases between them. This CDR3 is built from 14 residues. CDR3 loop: CASSSDIFQETQYF. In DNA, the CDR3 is TGTGCCAGCAGCTCAGATATATTCCAAGAGACCCAGTACTTC.

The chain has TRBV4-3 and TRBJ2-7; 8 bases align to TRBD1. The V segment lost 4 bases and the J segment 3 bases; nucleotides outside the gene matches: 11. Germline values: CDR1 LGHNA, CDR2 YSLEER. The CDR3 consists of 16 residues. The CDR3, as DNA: TGCGCCAGCAGCCTAGGGACCGGGACAGGAAGCTACGAGCAGTACTTC. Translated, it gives CASSLGTGTGSYEQYF.

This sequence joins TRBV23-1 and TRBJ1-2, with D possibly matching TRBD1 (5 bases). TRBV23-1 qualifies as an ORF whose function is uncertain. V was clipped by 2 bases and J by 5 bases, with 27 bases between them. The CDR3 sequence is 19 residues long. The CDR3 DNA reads TGCGCCAGCAGTCAACCCAATCGGAGGAGCCGGGGGAATTATTATGGCTACACCTTC. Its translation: CASSQPNRRSRGNYYGYTF.

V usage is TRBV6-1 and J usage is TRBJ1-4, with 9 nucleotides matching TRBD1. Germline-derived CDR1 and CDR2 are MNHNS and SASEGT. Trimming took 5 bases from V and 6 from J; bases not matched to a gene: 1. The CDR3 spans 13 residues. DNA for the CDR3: TGTGCCAGCAGTAGGGACAGGGATGAAAAACTGTTTTTT. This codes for CASSRDRDEKLFF.

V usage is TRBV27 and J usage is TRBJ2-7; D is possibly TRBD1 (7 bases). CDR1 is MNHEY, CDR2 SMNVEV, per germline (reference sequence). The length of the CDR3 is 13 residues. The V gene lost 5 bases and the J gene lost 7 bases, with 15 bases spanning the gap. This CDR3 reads CASSPGTAGEQYF. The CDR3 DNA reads TGTGCCAGCAGTCCCGGGACAGCGGGTGAGCAGTACTTC.

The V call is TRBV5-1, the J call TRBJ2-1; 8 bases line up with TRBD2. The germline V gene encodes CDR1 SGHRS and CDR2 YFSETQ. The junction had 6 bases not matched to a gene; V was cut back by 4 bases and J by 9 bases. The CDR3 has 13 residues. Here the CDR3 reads CASSTDAGGEQFF. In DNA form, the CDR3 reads TGCGCCAGCAGCACCGATGCGGGGGGTGAGCAGTTCTTC. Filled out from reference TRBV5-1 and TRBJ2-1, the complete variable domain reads KAGVTQTPRYLIKTRGQQVTLSCSPISGHRSVSWYQQTPGQGLQFLFEYFSETQRNKGNFPGRFSGRQFSNSRSEMNVSTLELGDSALYLCASSTDAGGEQFFGPGTRLTVL.

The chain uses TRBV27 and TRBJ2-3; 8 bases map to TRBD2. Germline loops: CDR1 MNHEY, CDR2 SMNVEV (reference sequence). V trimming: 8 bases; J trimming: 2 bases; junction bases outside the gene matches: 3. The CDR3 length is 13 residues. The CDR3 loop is CASGGLATDTQYF. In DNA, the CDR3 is TGTGCCAGCGGCGGACTAGCCACAGATACGCAGTATTTT.

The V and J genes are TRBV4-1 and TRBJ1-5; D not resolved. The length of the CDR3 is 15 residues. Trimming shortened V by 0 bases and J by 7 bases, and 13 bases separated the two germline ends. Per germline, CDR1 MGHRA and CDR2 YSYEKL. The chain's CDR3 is CASSQDWAGWQPQHF. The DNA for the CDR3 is TGCGCCAGCAGCCAAGATTGGGCAGGCTGGCAGCCCCAGCATTTT.

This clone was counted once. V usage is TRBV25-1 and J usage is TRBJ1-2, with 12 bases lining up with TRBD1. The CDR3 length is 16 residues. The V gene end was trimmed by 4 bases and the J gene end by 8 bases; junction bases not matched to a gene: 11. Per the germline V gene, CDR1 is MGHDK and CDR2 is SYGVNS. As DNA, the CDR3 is TGTGCCAGCAGTGGTACCGGGACAGGGGGCCTTGGCGGCTACACCTTC. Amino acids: CASSGTGTGGLGGYTF.

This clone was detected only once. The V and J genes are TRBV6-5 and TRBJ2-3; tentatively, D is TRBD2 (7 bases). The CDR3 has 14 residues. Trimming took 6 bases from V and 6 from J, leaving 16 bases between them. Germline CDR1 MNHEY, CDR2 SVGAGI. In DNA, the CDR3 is TGTGCCAGCAGCCCCGAGGGGGGGGTCGATACGCAGTATTTT. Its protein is CASSPEGGVDTQYF.

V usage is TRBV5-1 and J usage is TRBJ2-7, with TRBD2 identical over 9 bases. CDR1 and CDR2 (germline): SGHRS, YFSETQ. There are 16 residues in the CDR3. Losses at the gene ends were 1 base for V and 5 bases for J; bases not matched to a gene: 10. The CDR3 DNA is TGCGCCAGCAGCTTGAGGGTAGCGGGAGCGTTCCACGAGCAGTACTTC. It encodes CASSLRVAGAFHEQYF.